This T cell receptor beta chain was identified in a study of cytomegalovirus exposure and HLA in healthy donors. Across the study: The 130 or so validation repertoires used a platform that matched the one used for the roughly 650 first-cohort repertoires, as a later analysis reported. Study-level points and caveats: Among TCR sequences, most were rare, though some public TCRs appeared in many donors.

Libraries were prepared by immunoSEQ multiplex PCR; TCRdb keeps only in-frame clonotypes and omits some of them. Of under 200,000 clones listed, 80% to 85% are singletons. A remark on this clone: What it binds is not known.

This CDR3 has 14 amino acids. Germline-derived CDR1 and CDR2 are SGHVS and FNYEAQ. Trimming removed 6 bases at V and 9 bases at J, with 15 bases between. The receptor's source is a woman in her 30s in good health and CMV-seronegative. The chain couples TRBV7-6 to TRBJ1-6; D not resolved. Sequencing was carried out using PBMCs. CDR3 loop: CASRGGPLGSPLHF. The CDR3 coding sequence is TGTGCCAGCAGAGGAGGACCTCTGGGTTCACCCCTCCACTTT. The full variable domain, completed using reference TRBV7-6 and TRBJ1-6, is GAGVSQSPRYKVTKRGQDVALRCDPISGHVSLYWYRQALGQGPEFLTYFNYEAQQDKSGLPNDRFSAERPEGSISTLTIQRTEQRDSAMYRCASRGGPLGSPLHFGNGTRLTVT.